The present T cell receptor beta chain was sequenced within a study of shared clonotypes between healthy human individuals. J was trimmed by 2 bases and V by 4 bases; bases with no gene match: 15. CDR1 and CDR2 (germline): ENHRY, SYGVKD. There are 19 residues in the CDR3. Caucasian adults living in Nashville, Tennessee, provided all samples. Method: immunoSEQ multiplex PCR; TCRdb's copy keeps in-frame clones and lacks some. The profile shows just over 2,000,000 clones, over 85% of them singletons. This sequence joins TRBV10-3 and TRBJ2-3; 10 bases match TRBD2. The sequencing sample was made of naive CD4+ T cells sorted from blood. Subset meaning: CD45RA+ positively selected. The receptor's source is a young man in good health. DNA of the CDR3: TGTGCCATCAGTGTTACTAGCGGGGACTCCCGATCAATCACAGATACGCAGTATTTT. Protein sequence: CAISVTSGDSRSITDTQYF.